The rows below give T cell receptor beta chains drawn from one sample of a study of radiotherapy plus CTLA-4 blockade in lung cancer. Profiling relied on immunoSEQ multiplex PCR, and the TCRdb table lists in-frame clones only, not all of them. Counted here are around 82,000 clones, about 88% occurring once; the ten biggest clones make up approximately 15%. The source material was peripheral blood, sampled from a patient treated with radiotherapy plus ipilimumab. Receptors originate from a human donor with non-small cell lung cancer that progressed on radiotherapy plus ipilimumab. Both conserved end residues are part of each CDR3. The order of the fields is J gene, V gene, D gene, CDR3 protein. A D gene is named only where the DNA matches it firmly.

J gene: TRBJ2-7
V gene: TRBV18
D gene: TRBD1
CDR3 protein: CASSDRDRVSYEQYF

J gene: TRBJ2-5
V gene: TRBV5-5
D gene: TRBD2
CDR3 protein: CASSGGGLVGETQYF

J gene: TRBJ1-2
V gene: TRBV4-2
D gene: TRBD1
CDR3 protein: CASSPIIGGQGVGYTF

J gene: TRBJ1-4
V gene: TRBV10-3
D gene: .
CDR3 protein: CAISEGGASEKLFF

J gene: TRBJ2-7
V gene: TRBV7-2
D gene: .
CDR3 protein: CASSAPIREQYF

J gene: TRBJ1-4
V gene: TRBV5-1
D gene: TRBD1
CDR3 protein: CASSSGGANEKLFF

J gene: TRBJ2-1
V gene: TRBV27
D gene: TRBD2
CDR3 protein: CASSMGPGLAGTSSYNEQFF

J gene: TRBJ2-2
V gene: TRBV5-4
D gene: TRBD2
CDR3 protein: CASTPGTSMSGELFF

J gene: TRBJ1-1
V gene: TRBV30
D gene: .
CDR3 protein: CAWSSIGAEAFF

J gene: TRBJ1-2
V gene: TRBV15
D gene: .
CDR3 protein: CATSRIPPEEYGYTF

J gene: TRBJ1-6
V gene: TRBV7-2
D gene: .
CDR3 protein: CASSLDGRGNSPLHF

J gene: TRBJ2-5
V gene: TRBV14
D gene: TRBD1
CDR3 protein: CASSQVSGTVYF

J gene: TRBJ1-5
V gene: TRBV30
D gene: .
CDR3 protein: CAWSALGQPQHF

J gene: TRBJ1-5
V gene: TRBV7-9
D gene: .
CDR3 protein: CASSLDRGRALNQPQHF

J gene: TRBJ2-3
V gene: TRBV5-1
D gene: .
CDR3 protein: CASRSHGGPLGTDTQYF

J gene: TRBJ2-6
V gene: TRBV28
D gene: .
CDR3 protein: CASSFSGSGANVLTF

J gene: TRBJ2-3
V gene: TRBV18
D gene: .
CDR3 protein: CASSTLQATDTQYF

J gene: TRBJ2-6
V gene: TRBV5-1
D gene: .
CDR3 protein: CASSNGGLASGANVLTF

J gene: TRBJ1-3
V gene: TRBV6-5
D gene: .
CDR3 protein: CATEDPGNTIYF

J gene: TRBJ2-1
V gene: TRBV20-1
D gene: .
CDR3 protein: CSAMSNEQFF

J gene: TRBJ2-7
V gene: TRBV4-2
D gene: TRBD2
CDR3 protein: CASSQGLADSYEQYF

J gene: TRBJ2-5
V gene: TRBV7-2
D gene: .
CDR3 protein: CASRSLQETQYF

J gene: TRBJ1-1
V gene: TRBV28
D gene: .
CDR3 protein: CASSLGLHIGAFF

J gene: TRBJ2-1
V gene: TRBV2
D gene: .
CDR3 protein: CASSVRGSYNEQFF

J gene: TRBJ2-5
V gene: TRBV21-1
D gene: .
CDR3 protein: CASSSTGTGSPGAQETQYF

J gene: TRBJ2-3
V gene: TRBV7-2
D gene: TRBD1
CDR3 protein: CASSLEGQGRDTQYF

J gene: TRBJ1-1
V gene: TRBV9
D gene: .
CDR3 protein: CASSVDGGQGTEAFF

J gene: TRBJ2-5
V gene: TRBV7-8
D gene: .
CDR3 protein: CASSLVAPQETQYF

J gene: TRBJ1-1
V gene: TRBV29-1
D gene: .
CDR3 protein: CSVKDTNTEAFF

J gene: TRBJ1-1
V gene: TRBV5-5
D gene: .
CDR3 protein: CASSLGATGNTEAFF

J gene: TRBJ2-2
V gene: TRBV30
D gene: TRBD1
CDR3 protein: CAWSVQGAGELFF

J gene: TRBJ2-1
V gene: TRBV5-1
D gene: TRBD2
CDR3 protein: CASSWPVTSGNEQFF

J gene: TRBJ2-1
V gene: TRBV6-5
D gene: .
CDR3 protein: CASWDGYYNEQFF

J gene: TRBJ1-1
V gene: TRBV18
D gene: .
CDR3 protein: CASSPLSANTEAFF